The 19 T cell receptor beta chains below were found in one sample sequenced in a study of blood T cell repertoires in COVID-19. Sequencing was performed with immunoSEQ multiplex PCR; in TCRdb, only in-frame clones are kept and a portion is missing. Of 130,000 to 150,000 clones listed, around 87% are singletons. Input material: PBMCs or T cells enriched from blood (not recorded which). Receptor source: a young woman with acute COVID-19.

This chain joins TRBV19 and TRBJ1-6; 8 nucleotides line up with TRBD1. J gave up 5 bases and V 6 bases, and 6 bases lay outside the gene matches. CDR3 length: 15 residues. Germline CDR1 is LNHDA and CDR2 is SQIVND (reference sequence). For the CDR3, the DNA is TGTGCCAGTAGAACCACAGGGGGTAATAATTCACCCCTCCACTTT. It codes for CASRTTGGNNSPLHF. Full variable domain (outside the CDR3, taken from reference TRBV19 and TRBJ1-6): DGGITQSPKYLFRKEGQNVTLSCEQNLNHDAMYWYRQDPGQGLRLIYYSQIVNDFQKGDIAEGYSVSREKKESFPLTVTSAQKNPTAFYLCASRTTGGNNSPLHFGNGTRLTVT.

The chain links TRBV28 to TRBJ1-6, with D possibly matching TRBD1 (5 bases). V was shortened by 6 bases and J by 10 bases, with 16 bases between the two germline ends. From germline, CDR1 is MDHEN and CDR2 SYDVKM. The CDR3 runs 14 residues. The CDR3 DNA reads TGTGCCAGCAGCTTGGTACAGACAGCCTCACCCCTCCACTTT. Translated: CASSLVQTASPLHF.

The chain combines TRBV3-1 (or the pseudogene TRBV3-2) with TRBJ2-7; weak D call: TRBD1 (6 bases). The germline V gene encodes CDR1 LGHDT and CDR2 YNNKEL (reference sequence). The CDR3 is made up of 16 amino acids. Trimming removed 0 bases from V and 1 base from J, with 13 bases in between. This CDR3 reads CASSQEHREGSYEQYF. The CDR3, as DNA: TGTGCCAGCAGCCAAGAACACAGGGAAGGATCCTACGAGCAGTACTTC.

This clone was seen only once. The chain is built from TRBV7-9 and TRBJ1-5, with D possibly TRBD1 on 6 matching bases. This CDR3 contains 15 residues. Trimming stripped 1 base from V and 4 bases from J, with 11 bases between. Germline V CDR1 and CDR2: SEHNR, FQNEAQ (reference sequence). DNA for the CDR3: TGTGCCAGCAGCTTAGGTCGGACAGAAAATCAGCCCCAGCATTTT. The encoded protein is CASSLGRTENQPQHF.

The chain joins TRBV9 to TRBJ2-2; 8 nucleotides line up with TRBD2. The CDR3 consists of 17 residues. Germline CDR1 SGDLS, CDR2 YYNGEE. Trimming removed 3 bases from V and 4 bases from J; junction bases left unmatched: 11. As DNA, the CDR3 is TGTGCCAGCAGCGCCCTGGGGTATACTAGCGGCACCGGGGAGCTGTTTTTT. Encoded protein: CASSALGYTSGTGELFF.

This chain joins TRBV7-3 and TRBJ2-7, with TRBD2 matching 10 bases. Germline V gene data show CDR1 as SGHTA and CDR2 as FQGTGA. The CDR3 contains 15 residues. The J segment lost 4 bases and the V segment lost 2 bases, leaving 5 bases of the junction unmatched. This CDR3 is CASSLQLAGAYEQYF. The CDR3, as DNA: TGTGCCAGCAGCTTACAGCTAGCGGGAGCGTACGAGCAGTACTTC.

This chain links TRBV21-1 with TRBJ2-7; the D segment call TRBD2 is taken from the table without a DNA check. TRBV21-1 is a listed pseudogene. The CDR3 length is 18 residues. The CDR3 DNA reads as TGTGCCAGCAGCAAAGCTCAAAAGGGACTAGCGGGAGCCTACGAGCAGTACTTC. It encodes CASSKAQKGLAGAYEQYF.

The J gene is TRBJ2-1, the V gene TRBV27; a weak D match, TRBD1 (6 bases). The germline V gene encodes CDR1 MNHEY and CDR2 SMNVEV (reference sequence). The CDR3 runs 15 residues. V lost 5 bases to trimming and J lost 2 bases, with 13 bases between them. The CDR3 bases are TGTGCCAGCAGTCAGACAGGACCTACCTACAATGAGCAGTTCTTC. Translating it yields CASSQTGPTYNEQFF.

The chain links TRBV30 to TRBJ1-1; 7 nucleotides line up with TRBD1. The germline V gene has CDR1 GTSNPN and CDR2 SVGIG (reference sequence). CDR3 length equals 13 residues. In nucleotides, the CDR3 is TGTGCGGCCAACACAGGGGTATCGACTGAAGCTTTCTTT. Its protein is CAANTGVSTEAFF.

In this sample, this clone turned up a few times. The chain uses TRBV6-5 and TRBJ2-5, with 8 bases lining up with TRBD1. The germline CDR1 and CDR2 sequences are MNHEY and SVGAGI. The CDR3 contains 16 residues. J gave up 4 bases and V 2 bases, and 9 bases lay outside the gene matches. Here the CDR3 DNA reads TGTGCCAGCAGTTACCTCACGGACAGGGTAGGAGAGACCCAGTACTTC. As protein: CASSYLTDRVGETQYF.

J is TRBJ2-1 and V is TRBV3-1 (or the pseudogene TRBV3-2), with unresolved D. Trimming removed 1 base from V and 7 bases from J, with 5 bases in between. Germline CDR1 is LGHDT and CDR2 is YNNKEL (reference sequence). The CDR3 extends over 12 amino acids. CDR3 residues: CASSQVRNEQFF. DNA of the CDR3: TGTGCCAGCAGCCAAGTCCGGAATGAGCAGTTCTTC.

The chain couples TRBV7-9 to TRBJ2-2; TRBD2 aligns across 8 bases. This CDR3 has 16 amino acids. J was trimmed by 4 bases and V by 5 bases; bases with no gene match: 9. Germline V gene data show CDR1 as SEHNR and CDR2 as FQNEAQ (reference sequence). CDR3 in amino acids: CASSRSLSGSTGELFF. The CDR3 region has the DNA TGTGCCAGCAGCCGTTCACTGAGCGGGAGCACCGGGGAGCTGTTTTTT.

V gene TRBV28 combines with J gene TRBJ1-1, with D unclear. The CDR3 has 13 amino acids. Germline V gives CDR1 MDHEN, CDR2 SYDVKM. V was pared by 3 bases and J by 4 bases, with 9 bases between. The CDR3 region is CASSFWGGTEAFF. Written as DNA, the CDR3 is TGTGCCAGCAGTTTCTGGGGAGGCACTGAAGCTTTCTTT.

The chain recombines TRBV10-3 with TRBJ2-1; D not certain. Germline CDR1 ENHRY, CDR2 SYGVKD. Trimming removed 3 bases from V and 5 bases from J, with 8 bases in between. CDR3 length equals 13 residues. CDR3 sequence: CAISDPRDNEQFF. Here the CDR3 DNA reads TGTGCCATCAGTGACCCTAGAGACAATGAGCAGTTCTTC.

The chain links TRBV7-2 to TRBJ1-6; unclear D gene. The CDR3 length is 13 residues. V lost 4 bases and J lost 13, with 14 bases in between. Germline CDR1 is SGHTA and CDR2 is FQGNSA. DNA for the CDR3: TGTGCCAGCAGCTCTGACTATCAGGCCCCCCTCCACTTT. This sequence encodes CASSSDYQAPLHF.

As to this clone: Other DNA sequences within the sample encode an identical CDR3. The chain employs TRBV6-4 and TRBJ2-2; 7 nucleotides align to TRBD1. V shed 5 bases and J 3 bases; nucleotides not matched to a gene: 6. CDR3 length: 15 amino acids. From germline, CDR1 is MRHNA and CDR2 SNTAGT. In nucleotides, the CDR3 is TGTGCCAGCAGTCGACAGGGTGGCGACACCGGGGAGCTGTTTTTT. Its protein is CASSRQGGDTGELFF.

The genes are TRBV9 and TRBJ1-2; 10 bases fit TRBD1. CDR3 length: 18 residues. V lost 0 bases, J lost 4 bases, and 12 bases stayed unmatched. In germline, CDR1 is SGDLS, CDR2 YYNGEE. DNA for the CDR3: TGTGCCAGCAGCGTAGCAGGACCGACAGGGGGCGCAGGCTATGGCTACACCTTC. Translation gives CASSVAGPTGGAGYGYTF.

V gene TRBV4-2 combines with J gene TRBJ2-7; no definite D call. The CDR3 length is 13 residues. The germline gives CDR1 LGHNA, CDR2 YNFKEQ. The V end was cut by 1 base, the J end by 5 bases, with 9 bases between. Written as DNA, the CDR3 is TGTGCCAGCAGCCAAGGGGCCTCGGACGAGCAGTACTTC. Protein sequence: CASSQGASDEQYF.

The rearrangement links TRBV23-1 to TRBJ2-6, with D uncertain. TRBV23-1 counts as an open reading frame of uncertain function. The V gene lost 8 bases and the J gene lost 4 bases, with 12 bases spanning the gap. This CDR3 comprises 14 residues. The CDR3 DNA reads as TGCGCCAGCTCACGCGCCAGGGGGGCCAACGTCCTGACTTTC. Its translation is CASSRARGANVLTF.